This T cell receptor beta chain derives from a study of tumor-infiltrating lymphocytes in oesophageal squamous cell carcinoma. This CDR3 has 14 residues. With V trimmed by 5 bases and J by 7 bases, 6 bases remained unmatched. CDR1 and CDR2 from the germline V gene are MNHNS and SASEGT. Via MiXCR, TCRdb re-called the PCR reads, giving one row per CDR3 protein. Here the sample spans about 21,000 distinct CDR3 sequences, about two fifths being singletons. The material sequenced was esophageal tumor tissue. The V gene is TRBV6-1, the J gene TRBJ2-1; 9 nucleotides align to TRBD1. This clonotype originated in a male donor with esophageal squamous cell carcinoma. As DNA, the CDR3 is TGTGCCAGCAGTTCACAGGGGGCGCGGAATGAGCAGTTCTTC. Its translation: CASSSQGARNEQFF.